One and the same sample provided the 4 T cell receptor beta chains below, sequenced in a study of blood T cells in healthy people across ages. Then a second PCR, running roughly 6 to 11 cycles, was carried out with a sample-barcoded 5' primer and a J-beta primer mix. TCRdb re-called the 5' RACE reads with MiXCR, one entry per CDR3 protein. The sample shows roughly 800,000 distinct CDR3 sequences, roughly 25% of them seen only once. The same data also contributed to another study, on T cells of mothers and their children.

The sample was blood. These receptors were taken from a boy under 18 in good health.

The V call is TRBV7-3, the J call TRBJ2-2, with 8 bases matching TRBD2. This CDR3 has 16 residues. With 4 bases clipped from V and 7 bases from J, the junction kept 11 bases outside the gene matches. The germline gives CDR1 SGHTA, CDR2 FQGTGA. CDR3 DNA sequence: TGTGCCAGCAGCTCCCTGGCGGGGGGCTTGGACGGGGAGCTGTTTTTT. It translates to CASSSLAGGLDGELFF.

This clonotype was seen at least ten times. The CDR3 sequence is CASSLGTGKETQYF. The CDR3 nucleotides are TGCGCCAGCAGCCTCGGGACGGGTAAAGAGACCCAGTACTTC. J is TRBJ2-5 and V is TRBV5-1; D may be TRBD1 or TRBD2 (5 bases each). Trimming left V 4 bases short and J 3 bases short, with 13 bases between. This CDR3 contains 14 residues. The germline V gene has CDR1 SGHRS and CDR2 YFSETQ. The whole variable domain, remainder taken from reference TRBV5-1 and TRBJ2-5, is KAGVTQTPRYLIKTRGQQVTLSCSPISGHRSVSWYQQTPGQGLQFLFEYFSETQRNKGNFPGRFSGRQFSNSRSEMNVSTLELGDSALYLCASSLGTGKETQYFGPGTRLLVL.

This clonotype has ten or more counts. This chain links TRBV2 with TRBJ2-1; D is uncertain. Germline V lookup: CDR1 SNHLY, CDR2 FYNNEI. The CDR3 covers 11 residues. Trimming stripped 5 bases from V and 7 bases from J, with 6 bases between. Here the CDR3 reads CASSPFNEQFF. The CDR3 nucleotides read TGTGCCAGCAGTCCCTTTAATGAGCAGTTCTTC.

The rearrangement links TRBV28 to TRBJ2-7; tentatively, D is TRBD1 (5 bases). The CDR3 totals 12 residues. Trimming took 7 bases from V and 2 from J, leaving 9 bases between them. Germline CDR1 and CDR2: MDHEN and SYDVKM. The CDR3 loop is CASTAGPYEQYF. CDR3 nucleotide sequence: TGTGCCAGCACGGCAGGGCCCTACGAGCAGTACTTC.